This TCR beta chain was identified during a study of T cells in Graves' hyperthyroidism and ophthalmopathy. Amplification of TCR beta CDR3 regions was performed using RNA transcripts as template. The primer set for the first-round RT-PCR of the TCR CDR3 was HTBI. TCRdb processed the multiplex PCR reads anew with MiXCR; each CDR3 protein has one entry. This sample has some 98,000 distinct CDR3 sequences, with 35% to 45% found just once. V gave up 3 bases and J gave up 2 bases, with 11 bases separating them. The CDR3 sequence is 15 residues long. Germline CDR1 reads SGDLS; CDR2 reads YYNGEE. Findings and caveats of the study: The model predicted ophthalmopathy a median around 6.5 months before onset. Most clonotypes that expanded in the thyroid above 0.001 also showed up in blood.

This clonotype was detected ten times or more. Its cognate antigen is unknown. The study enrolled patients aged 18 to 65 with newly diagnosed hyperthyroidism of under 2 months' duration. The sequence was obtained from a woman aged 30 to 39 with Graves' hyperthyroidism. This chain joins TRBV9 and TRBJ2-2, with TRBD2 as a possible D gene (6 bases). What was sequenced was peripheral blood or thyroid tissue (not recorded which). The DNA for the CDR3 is TGTGCCAGCAGCGCCACTAGCTCAAACACCGGGGAGCTGTTTTTT. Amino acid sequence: CASSATSSNTGELFF.